This T cell receptor beta chain came from a study of EBV T-cell therapy then PD-1 blockade in nasopharyngeal carcinoma (dated by TCRdb to the early 2020s). Taken with the paper, the label for treatment or condition translates to: AdE1-LMPpoly-expanded autologous EBV-specific T-cell therapy followed by anti-PD-1 nivolumab. The Qiagen DNeasy Kit was used to extract genomic DNA from the sorted cells. Deep sequencing of the TCR beta chain was done on the immunoSEQ platform. The paper's processing steps were these. The immunoSEQ Analyzer software was used to analyze the repertoire data. TCRdb limited this immuneACCESS table to in-frame rearrangements with V and J called. A share of clones is missing; checked studies link under half to unresolved V genes, and the rest is unexplained. V, J and clone size were drawn from that table, and D and trimming were deduced from the DNA. The sample table shows more than 11,000 clones, and 84% are seen once. The ten largest clones capture 25% to 40% of the sample.

For this clone: The antigen it binds to is not known. No quality values exist for individual bases; no much larger clone is one base distant.

Taken from cysteine to phenylalanine, the CDR3 has 14 residues. Only CDR3 DNA remains: 42 bases, in frame from the first base. A distance of 12 bases separates the germline ends of V and J, which lose 6 bases and 0 bases respectively. From the germline V gene (reference sequence), CDR1 is SEHNR and CDR2 is FQNEAQ. The receptor was derived from a man in his forties with nasopharyngeal carcinoma. This specimen consisted of CD8+ T cells from blood, obtained around day 100 from a patient whose treatment included autologous EBV-specific T cells and nivolumab. The chain is assembled from TRBV7-9 and TRBJ2-7; perhaps TRBD2 is the D gene, with 6 bases matching. The CDR3 reads as follows: CASRRDGSSYEQYF. The nucleotide sequence is TGTGCCAGCAGACGGGACGGGAGCTCCTACGAGCAGTACTTC.